This T cell receptor (beta chain) was recorded in a study of CD8+CD57+ T cells in acquired aplastic anemia. The CDR3 is made up of 13 amino acids. Trimming pared 5 bases from V and 6 bases from J, leaving 11 bases between. Germline CDR1 is SNHLY and CDR2 is FYNNEI. Patients picked for sequencing had shown CD8+CD57+ cell expansion detected by flow cytometry. The template for TCR beta VDJ and CDR3 sequence profiling was genomic DNA. One entry per CDR3 protein, called by TCRdb with MiXCR from the reads. The sample yields around 200,000 distinct CDR3 sequences, nearly 50% seen once. Sequenced: sorted CD4+, CD8+, or CD8+CD57+ T cells (not recorded which) from PBMCs. The TCR comes from a human donor with aplastic anemia. This sequence joins TRBV2 and TRBJ1-5; D possibly corresponds to TRBD1 (5 bases). The CDR3 loop reads CASSFGGTQPQHF. In DNA, the CDR3 is TGTGCCAGCAGTTTCGGGGGTACTCAGCCCCAGCATTTT.